This passage covers 9 T cell receptor beta chains from one sample sequenced in a study of identical twins. TCRdb passed the 5' RACE reads through MiXCR, listing each CDR3 protein once. In the table there are 350,000 to 500,000 distinct CDR3 sequences, about 18% of which are singletons. The sample was naive T cells sorted from blood. Source of these receptors: a man in his forties or fifties in good health.

This clonotype was seen a handful of times. V gene TRBV4-3 combines with J gene TRBJ2-1, with 12 bases lining up with TRBD2. V trimming: 0 bases; J trimming: 2 bases; junction bases outside the gene matches: 8. Germline CDR1 reads LGHNA; CDR2 reads YSLEER. The CDR3 contains 19 residues. The CDR3, as DNA: TGCGCCAGCAGCCAAGAGACTAGCGGGGGCCCCGTGACCTACAATGAGCAGTTCTTC. This sequence encodes CASSQETSGGPVTYNEQFF.

This clonotype has more than one count but fewer than ten. The chain employs TRBV11-2 and TRBJ2-5, with D hard to call. The CDR3 runs 12 residues. Germline loops: CDR1 SGHAT, CDR2 FQNNGV. The V and J ends lost 1 base and 5 bases respectively, with 5 bases between them. The chain's CDR3 is CASSLGMETQYF. CDR3 coding DNA: TGTGCCAGCAGCTTAGGGATGGAGACCCAGTACTTC.

This clonotype has more than one count but fewer than ten. The chain has TRBV24-1 and TRBJ2-5, with D perhaps matching TRBD1 (6 bases). This CDR3 has 16 residues. Germline CDR1 is KGHDR and CDR2 is SFDVKD. The V end lost 4 bases, the J end lost 3 bases, and 17 bases lay between the germline ends. The CDR3, as DNA: TGTGCCACCAGTGAGCCACAGGGAGACGGGAAAGAGACCCAGTACTTC. Translation gives CATSEPQGDGKETQYF.

The CDR3 region is CASSSRSGTSGVSSYNEQFF. The DNA for the CDR3 is TGTGCCAGCAGTTCAAGGTCCGGGACTAGCGGGGTGAGCTCCTACAATGAGCAGTTCTTC. The rearrangement uses TRBV6-2 or TRBV6-3 and TRBJ2-1, with TRBD2 matching 13 bases. This CDR3 has 20 amino acids. Germline lookup yields CDR1 MNHEY and CDR2 SVGEGT. The J segment lost 0 bases and the V segment lost 4 bases, leaving 12 bases of the junction unmatched.

This clonotype was picked up many times. The chain recombines TRBV5-1 with TRBJ1-2; possibly TRBD1 for D (5 bases). The V gene's germline CDR1 is SGHRS and CDR2 YFSETQ. V was trimmed by 2 bases and J by 7 bases, leaving 12 bases between them. The CDR3 spans 13 residues. Written as DNA, the CDR3 is TGCGCCAGCAGCTTTCACGAAAGGGGTGGCTACACCTTC. Amino acid sequence: CASSFHERGGYTF.

The chain couples TRBV15 to TRBJ1-3; D possibly corresponds to TRBD1 (5 bases). The germline V gene encodes CDR1 LNHNV and CDR2 YYDKDF (reference sequence). This CDR3 has 15 amino acids. V lost 1 base, J lost 1 base, and 8 bases lay in between. The CDR3 nucleotides read TGTGCCACCAGCAGAGGCCCAGGGTCTGGAAACACCATATATTTT. Amino acids: CATSRGPGSGNTIYF.

This clonotype was seen a handful of times. The chain combines TRBV5-1 with TRBJ2-1; D not certain. The V gene lost 0 bases and the J gene lost 7 bases, with 17 bases spanning the gap. Germline CDR1 reads SGHRS; CDR2 reads YFSETQ. This CDR3 spans 16 amino acids. This CDR3 reads CASSLAQKSYSNEQFF. Here the CDR3 DNA reads TGCGCCAGCAGCTTGGCCCAAAAGTCCTATTCGAATGAGCAGTTCTTC.

This chain uses TRBV7-2 with TRBJ2-1; a weak D match, TRBD2 (6 bases). Trimming removed 6 bases at V and 3 bases at J, with 18 bases between. Germline V lookup: CDR1 SGHTA, CDR2 FQGNSA. The CDR3 runs to 16 residues. The CDR3 loop reads CASRAKAGSIYNEQFF. CDR3 coding DNA: TGTGCCAGCAGGGCTAAGGCGGGGAGCATCTACAATGAGCAGTTCTTC.

V usage is TRBV20-1 and J usage is TRBJ2-1; TRBD1 matches 7 bases. In germline, CDR1 is DFQATT, CDR2 SNEGSKA (reference sequence). V lost 5 bases, J lost 3 bases, and 10 bases stayed unmatched. CDR3 length: 15 amino acids. For the CDR3, the DNA is TGCAGTGCTGCTCTACCGACAGGGATCTACAATGAGCAGTTCTTC. Residues: CSAALPTGIYNEQFF.